The 30 T cell receptor beta chains listed next were all sequenced from one sample in a study of breast tumors, draining lymph nodes, adjacent tissues. Each CDR3 protein gets one entry after TCRdb re-called the multiplex PCR reads with MiXCR. The data hold 50,000 to 75,000 distinct CDR3 sequences, with 45% to 65% observed a single time. The sequenced sample consisted of breast tumor tissue. These receptors all stem from a female donor with breast cancer. Some clones in this sample may be carry-over from other donors' samples.

The rearrangement links TRBV7-8 to TRBJ2-7; D uncertain. The CDR3 contains 16 residues. Trimming took off 1 base at V and 0 bases at J, with 13 bases between the two ends. The germline gives CDR1 SGHVS, CDR2 FQNEAQ. The CDR3 protein is CASSLESGSSSYEQYF. The CDR3 DNA sequence: TGTGCCAGCAGCTTAGAGAGTGGCAGCAGCTCCTACGAGCAGTACTTC.

The chain joins TRBV4-2 to TRBJ1-6; maybe TRBD1 (5 bases). V was clipped by 4 bases and J by 7 bases, with 11 bases between them. The CDR3 contains 14 residues. CDR1 is LGHNA, CDR2 YNFKEQ, per germline. Written as DNA, the CDR3 is TGTGCCAGCAGCCCAGGACAAGCAAATTCACCCCTCCACTTT. Amino acid sequence: CASSPGQANSPLHF.

The sample holds many counts of this clonotype. The chain has TRBV7-9 and TRBJ1-2; TRBD1 is a possible D gene (6 bases). This CDR3 has 11 amino acids. Trimming removed 1 base from V and 11 bases from J, with 8 bases in between. Germline V gene sequence: CDR1 SEHNR, CDR2 FQNEAQ (reference sequence). The CDR3 DNA reads TGTGCCAGCAGCTTAGGGGGGCATTACACCTTC. This sequence encodes CASSLGGHYTF.

This clonotype was seen ten or more times. V and J are TRBV12-3 or TRBV12-4 and TRBJ1-2; maybe TRBD1 (5 bases). This CDR3 region has 12 residues. Trimming cost V 8 bases and J 2 bases, with 9 bases left between them. This CDR3 is CASGDGNYGYTF. In DNA, the CDR3 is TGTGCCAGCGGGGACGGGAACTATGGCTACACCTTC.

This chain joins TRBV12-3 or TRBV12-4 and TRBJ2-7; no clear D gene. V was cut by 3 bases and J by 5 bases, with 5 bases left in between. The CDR3 covers 11 residues. The CDR3: CASSLTHEQYF. DNA for the CDR3: TGTGCCAGCAGTTTGACCCACGAGCAGTACTTC.

This clonotype was recorded at least ten times. It may be a read error: a sequence one base away is much more abundant. The chain employs TRBV20-1 and TRBJ2-7; possibly TRBD2 for D (5 bases). Germline CDR1 reads DFQATT; CDR2 reads SNEGSKA (reference sequence). Trimming removed 5 bases at V and 5 bases at J, with 28 bases between. The CDR3 contains 17 residues. CDR3: CSAGLPLRWAGRDEQYF. The CDR3 DNA reads TGCAGTGCTGGACTCCCTCTCCGCTGGGCCGGACGAGACGAGCAGTACTTC.

This clonotype was recorded many times. This chain connects TRBV5-6 to TRBJ2-5; 8 bases line up with TRBD2. The J segment lost 1 base and the V segment lost 1 base, leaving 9 bases of the junction unmatched. In germline, CDR1 is SGHDT, CDR2 YYEEEE. The CDR3 runs 17 residues. CDR3 coding DNA: TGTGCCAGCAGCTTGCCTCCGGGACTAGGGGGCCAAGAGACCCAGTACTTC. Its protein is CASSLPPGLGGQETQYF. The whole variable domain, remainder taken from reference TRBV5-6 and TRBJ2-5, is DAGVTQSPTHLIKTRGQQVTLRCSPKSGHDTVSWYQQALGQGPQFIFQYYEEEERQRGNFPDRFSGHQFPNYSSELNVNALLLGDSALYLCASSLPPGLGGQETQYFGPGTRLLVL.

This chain joins TRBV12-3 or TRBV12-4 and TRBJ2-3; no clear D. The V end lost 7 bases, the J end lost 0 bases, and 8 bases lay between the germline ends. This CDR3 comprises 13 residues. CDR3: CASTLASTDTQYF. The CDR3 nucleotides are TGTGCCAGCACCTTAGCTAGCACAGATACGCAGTATTTT.

The chain uses TRBV13 and TRBJ2-4; 8 bases agree with TRBD1. V shed 5 bases, J shed 0 bases, and the junction held 6 bases outside the gene matches. This CDR3 is 16 amino acids long. Germline V gives CDR1 PRHDT, CDR2 FYEKMQ (reference sequence). The CDR3 sequence is CASSTRTGKAKNIQYF. The CDR3 DNA follows: TGTGCCAGCAGCACCCGGACAGGGAAAGCCAAAAACATTCAGTACTTC.

The chain uses TRBV7-6 and TRBJ1-1; D call uncertain. CDR1 and CDR2 from the germline V gene are SGHVS and FNYEAQ. Trimming shortened V by 4 bases and J by 3 bases, and 6 bases separated the two germline ends. This CDR3 spans 12 amino acids. The CDR3 here is CASSSLDTEAFF. CDR3 DNA sequence: TGTGCCAGCAGCTCCCTGGACACTGAAGCTTTCTTT. Full variable domain (missing parts from reference TRBV7-6 and TRBJ1-1): GAGVSQSPRYKVTKRGQDVALRCDPISGHVSLYWYRQALGQGPEFLTYFNYEAQQDKSGLPNDRFSAERPEGSISTLTIQRTEQRDSAMYRCASSSLDTEAFFGQGTRLTVV.

In the case of this clonotype: In this CDR3 the conserved last residue, phenylalanine or tryptophan, is missing, so a read error is likely. It is unclear where the CDR3 begins or ends on the DNA, so no DNA is shown, and the CDR3 is as TCRdb lists it. This chain links TRBV7-9 with TRBJ1-4; TRBD1, the D gene given by the table, was not confirmed from the DNA. Both ends counted, the CDR3 spans 10 residues. In germline, CDR1 is SEHNR, CDR2 FQNEAQ (reference sequence). CDR3 sequence reads: CASYPGGGPV.

This clonotype was observed at least ten times. The chain uses TRBV29-1 and TRBJ2-1; perhaps TRBD2 as D (6 bases). The V end lost 7 bases, the J end lost 8 bases, and 12 bases lay between the germline ends. This CDR3 comprises 11 residues. Per germline, CDR1 SQVTM and CDR2 ANQGSEA. CDR3 in DNA: TGCAGCGCCGCCCTAGCGTATGAGCAGTTCTTC. Amino acids: CSAALAYEQFF.

The J gene is TRBJ2-5, the V gene TRBV6-5, with a weak D call TRBD2 (7 bases). The CDR3 totals 17 residues. Deletions cut 5 bases from V and 5 bases from J, with 24 bases between. Germline loops: CDR1 MNHEY, CDR2 SVGAGI. The CDR3 DNA follows: TGTGCCAGCAGTCGACTAGTCGGGGGGCGGGCCGGGGAGACCCAGTACTTC. Amino acids: CASSRLVGGRAGETQYF.

This clonotype has a single count. The gene calls are TRBV7-8 and TRBJ2-2; either TRBD1 or TRBD2 may supply D (5 bases each). Germline values: CDR1 SGHVS, CDR2 FQNEAQ. This CDR3 contains 17 residues. V dropped 5 bases and J dropped 3 bases, with 19 bases sitting between them. The CDR3 nucleotides are TGTGCCAGCAGCCCTAAAGGTGGGGGAAGGCACACCGGGGAGCTGTTTTTT. Residues: CASSPKGGGRHTGELFF.

This rearrangement joins TRBV13 to TRBJ2-7; 7 nucleotides agree with TRBD1. Germline CDR1 is PRHDT and CDR2 is FYEKMQ (reference sequence). The junction had 7 bases not matched to a gene; V was cut back by 5 bases and J by 3 bases. There are 14 residues in the CDR3. The CDR3 spells CASSPPGQVYEQYF. Written as DNA, the CDR3 is TGTGCCAGCAGCCCACCTGGACAGGTCTACGAGCAGTACTTC.

This clonotype occurred many times. The V call is TRBV20-1, the J call TRBJ2-1; TRBD1 might be the D (6 bases). The CDR3 has 14 amino acids. Germline CDR1 is DFQATT and CDR2 is SNEGSKA (reference sequence). The germline V and J ends were trimmed by 6 bases and 3 bases, with 15 bases remaining between them. CDR3 protein: CSAPTGLGYNEQFF. For the CDR3, the DNA is TGCAGTGCCCCCACAGGGCTTGGCTACAATGAGCAGTTCTTC.

About this clonotype itself: A clone one base away is much larger, so this may be a read error. The rearrangement joins TRBV6-6 to TRBJ1-5; 9 bases map to TRBD1. Germline trimming cut 6 bases from V and 4 bases from J; bases unmatched to any gene: 4. This CDR3 is built from 14 residues. Germline loops: CDR1 MNHNY, CDR2 SVGAGI (reference sequence). CDR3 coding DNA: TGTGCCAGCAGGCGACAGGGGGGGAATCAGCCCCAGCATTTT. As protein: CASRRQGGNQPQHF.

In this sample, this clonotype turned up many times. Just one base apart from a much larger clone, this may be a read error. This chain links TRBV5-8 with TRBJ1-5; no definite D call. CDR1 is SGHTS and CDR2 is YDEGEE in the germline V gene. V was pared by 3 bases and J by 7 bases, with 17 bases between. This CDR3 spans 15 amino acids. CDR3 sequence: CASSSEGSGWQPQHF. The CDR3 nucleotides read TGTGCCAGCAGCTCGGAAGGGTCCGGCTGGCAGCCCCAGCATTTT.

A few counts support this clonotype. One junction end disagrees with the germline gene, perhaps due to a read error. The chain is built from TRBV6-2 or TRBV6-3 and TRBJ1-5; no definite D call. Germline CDR1 reads MNHEY; CDR2 reads SVGEGT. This CDR3 has 14 amino acids. CDR3 in DNA: TGTGCCAGCAGTCACTCCGGACCCCAGGATCCCCAGCATTTT. Translation: CASSHSGPQDPQHF.

This clonotype came up many times. Given a much more abundant clone one base away, this may be a read error. J is TRBJ2-3 and V is TRBV7-3, with 9 bases fitting TRBD1. Germline CDR1 and CDR2: SGHTA and FQGTGA. V shed 5 bases, J shed 8 bases, and the junction held 5 bases outside the gene matches. The CDR3 consists of 13 residues. The CDR3 region has the DNA TGTGCCAGCAGCCAAGACAGGGGGGGTACGCAGTATTTT. Translating it yields CASSQDRGGTQYF.

Comment on this clonotype: An end of the junction does not agree with germline; a read error may underlie this. V gene TRBV7-6 combines with J gene TRBJ2-1; D may be TRBD1 or TRBD2 (5 bases each). This CDR3 is 15 amino acids long. The germline V gene encodes CDR1 SGHVS and CDR2 FNYEAQ. CDR3 protein: CASSTGQSSYDEQFF. The CDR3 DNA follows: TGTGCCAGCAGCACGGGGCAGAGCTCCTACGATGAGCAGTTCTTC.

Regarding this clonotype: One junction end disagrees with the germline gene, perhaps due to a read error. This sequence joins TRBV5-4 and TRBJ2-5, with a weak D call TRBD1 (5 bases). The CDR3 runs 14 residues. Germline loops: CDR1 SGHNT, CDR2 YYREEE (reference sequence). CDR3 coding DNA: TGTGCCAGCAGCCGGGCGAGCAGGGAACAGACCCAGCACTTC. This sequence encodes CASSRASREQTQHF.

V is TRBV20-1 and J is TRBJ2-7; the D call may be TRBD1 or TRBD2 (5 bases each). The CDR3 contains 14 residues. The V gene lost 1 base and the J gene lost 0 bases, with 10 bases spanning the gap. From germline, CDR1 is DFQATT and CDR2 SNEGSKA (reference sequence). The CDR3 reads CSARAGRLSYEQYF. DNA for the CDR3: TGCAGTGCTAGAGCGGGACGGCTCTCCTACGAGCAGTACTTC.

About this clonotype: A much larger clone sits a single nucleotide away, making a read error possible. The chain joins TRBV20-1 to TRBJ2-7; TRBD1 or TRBD2 may be the D gene (5 bases each). Looked up from germline, CDR1 is DFQATT and CDR2 is SNEGSKA (reference sequence). The CDR3 length is 14 residues. Here the CDR3 DNA reads TGCAGTGTGGCTGGGGACGCAAAGTCCTCCGAGCGGTACTTC. Its protein is CSVAGDAKSSERYF.

The rearrangement links TRBV20-1 to TRBJ2-1, with 7 bases fitting TRBD1. The germline V gene encodes CDR1 DFQATT and CDR2 SNEGSKA (reference sequence). CDR3 length equals 12 residues. V dropped 4 bases and J dropped 9; count of bases not matched to a gene: 6. The CDR3 DNA reads TGCAGTGCTACCGAACAGGGGTTTGAGCAGTTCTTC. Protein product: CSATEQGFEQFF.

This clonotype was seen at least ten times. The chain links TRBV29-1 to TRBJ2-5; D might be TRBD2 (6 bases). CDR3 length equals 15 residues. Trimming left V 1 base short and J 2 bases short, with 14 bases between. Germline lookup yields CDR1 SQVTM and CDR2 ANQGSEA. Here the CDR3 DNA reads TGCAGCGTTGAAGGGTTTGGGACTCAACAAGAGACCCAGTACTTC. It encodes CSVEGFGTQQETQYF.

This clonotype has a count of ten or more. The chain employs TRBV18 and TRBJ2-1; D unresolved. CDR3 length: 14 amino acids. The V end was cut by 5 bases, the J end by 4 bases, with 12 bases between. The germline gives CDR1 KGHSH, CDR2 LQKENI. CDR3 bases: TGTGCCAGCTCAGACCCCGGGTCTTACAATGAGCAGTTCTTC. This translates into CASSDPGSYNEQFF.

This chain uses TRBV9 with TRBJ1-3, with D possibly matching TRBD1 (5 bases). Germline-derived CDR1 and CDR2 are SGDLS and YYNGEE. The CDR3 length is 14 residues. Between the trimmed V and J ends, which lost 2 bases and 4 bases, there was a span of 10 bases. The CDR3 protein is CASSVDQGGNTIYF. DNA of the CDR3: TGTGCCAGCAGCGTTGATCAGGGAGGAAACACCATATATTTT. Combining the CDR3 with reference TRBV9 and TRBJ1-3 gives the whole variable domain DSGVTQTPKHLITATGQRVTLRCSPRSGDLSVYWYQQSLDQGLQFLIQYYNGEERAKGNILERFSAQQFPDLHSELNLSSLELGDSALYFCASSVDQGGNTIYFGEGSWLTVV.

The CDR3 region is CASSLAGSHEQYF. In DNA form, the CDR3 reads TGTGCCAGCAGCTTAGCAGGTTCCCACGAGCAGTACTTC. This chain connects TRBV7-9 to TRBJ2-7; D uncertain. There are 13 residues in the CDR3. V shed 0 bases and J shed 5 bases, with 8 bases lying between them. The germline V gene has CDR1 SEHNR and CDR2 FQNEAQ (reference sequence).

The chain is built from TRBV5-5 and TRBJ2-1, with TRBD2 matching over 8 bases. This CDR3 has 16 residues. V shed 0 bases and J 7 bases; nucleotides not matched to a gene: 9. Germline CDR1 reads SGHKS; CDR2 reads YYEKEE (reference sequence). For the CDR3, the DNA is TGTGCCAGCAGCTTGGCCGGGACTAGGGGCAAAAATGAGCAGTTCTTC. It encodes CASSLAGTRGKNEQFF.